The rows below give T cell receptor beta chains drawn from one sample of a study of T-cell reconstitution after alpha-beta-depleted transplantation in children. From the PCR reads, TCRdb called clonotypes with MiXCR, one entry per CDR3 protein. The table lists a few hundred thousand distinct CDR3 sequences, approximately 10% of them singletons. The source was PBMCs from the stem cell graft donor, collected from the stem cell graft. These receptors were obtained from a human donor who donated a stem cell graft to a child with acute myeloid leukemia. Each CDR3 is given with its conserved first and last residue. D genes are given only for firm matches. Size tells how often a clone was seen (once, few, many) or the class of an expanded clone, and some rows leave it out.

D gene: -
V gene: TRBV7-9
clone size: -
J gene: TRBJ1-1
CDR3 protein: CALVRAVMNTEAFF
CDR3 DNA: TGTGCCCTCGTGCGGGCCGTGATGAACACTGAAGCTTTCTTT

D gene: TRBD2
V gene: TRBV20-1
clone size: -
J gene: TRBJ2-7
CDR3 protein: CSARASGSPHEQYF
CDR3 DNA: TGCAGTGCTAGGGCTAGCGGGAGTCCCCACGAGCAGTACTTC

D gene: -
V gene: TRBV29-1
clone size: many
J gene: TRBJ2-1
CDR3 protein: CSGADSTNEQFF
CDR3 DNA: TGCAGCGGAGCGGACAGCACCAATGAGCAGTTCTTC

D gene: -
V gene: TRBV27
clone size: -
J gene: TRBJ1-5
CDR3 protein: CASSPDGQVRNQPQHF
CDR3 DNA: TGTGCCAGCAGCCCTGACGGACAAGTGCGCAATCAGCCCCAGCATTTT

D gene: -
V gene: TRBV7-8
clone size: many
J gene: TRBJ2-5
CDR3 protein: CASSPSGRGQETQYF
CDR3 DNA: TGTGCCAGCAGCCCATCGGGACGGGGGCAAGAGACCCAGTACTTC

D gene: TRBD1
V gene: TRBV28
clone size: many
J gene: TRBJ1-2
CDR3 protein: CASSSGTDYGYTF
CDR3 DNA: TGTGCCAGCAGCTCCGGGACAGACTATGGCTACACCTTC

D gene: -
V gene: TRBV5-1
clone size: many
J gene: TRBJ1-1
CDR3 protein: CASRLGVNTEAFF
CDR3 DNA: TGCGCCAGCCGCCTGGGGGTAAACACTGAAGCTTTCTTT

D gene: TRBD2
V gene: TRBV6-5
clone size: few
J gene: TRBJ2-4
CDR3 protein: CASSYSLTSGGAKNIQYF
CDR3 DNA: TGTGCCAGCAGTTACTCCCTGACTAGCGGCGGTGCCAAAAACATTCAGTACTTC

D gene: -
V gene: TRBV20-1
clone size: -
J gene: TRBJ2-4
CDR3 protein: CSAGEGLLGAKNIQYF
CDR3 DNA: TGCAGTGCGGGGGAAGGTCTCCTTGGGGCCAAAAACATTCAGTACTTC

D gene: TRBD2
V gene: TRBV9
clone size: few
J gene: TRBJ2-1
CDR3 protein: CASSVVAGAGYNEQFF
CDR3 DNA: TGTGCCAGCAGCGTAGTTGCGGGAGCCGGGTACAATGAGCAGTTCTTC

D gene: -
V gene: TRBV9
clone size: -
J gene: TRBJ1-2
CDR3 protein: CASSASSNYGYTF
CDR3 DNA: TGTGCCAGCAGCGCGAGTTCTAACTATGGCTACACCTTC